Below are 5 T cell receptor beta chains sequenced from a single sample in a study of blood T cell repertoires in COVID-19. Only in-frame clones appear in the TCRdb table, and some are missing; sequencing was by immunoSEQ multiplex PCR. Here the sample spans some 220,000 clones, 80% to 85% being singletons. Material: peripheral blood. The origin of the receptors is a woman aged 70 to 79 with COVID-19, enrolled during active disease.

The chain joins TRBV24-1 to TRBJ2-1; 7 nucleotides align to TRBD2. V gave up 7 bases and J gave up 5 bases; unmatched junction bases: 10. This CDR3 region has 15 residues. CDR1 and CDR2 (germline): KGHDR, SFDVKD. As DNA, the CDR3 is TGTGCCACCAGCTACCCTAGCGGAGACGACAATGAGCAGTTCTTC. Amino acids: CATSYPSGDDNEQFF.

This clone has more than one count but fewer than ten. This chain joins TRBV29-1 and TRBJ1-1, with 8 bases lining up with TRBD1. The CDR3 totals 13 residues. V lost 7 bases, J lost 1 base, and 5 bases stayed unmatched. Per the germline V gene, CDR1 is SQVTM and CDR2 is ANQGSEA. In DNA form, the CDR3 reads TGCAGCGGTGGACAGGGAACGAACACTGAAGCTTTCTTT. This gives the protein CSGGQGTNTEAFF.

V and J are TRBV28 and TRBJ1-6, with TRBD1 matching 7 bases. The trim removed 6 bases at V and 13 bases at J, leaving 6 bases unmatched. The germline gives CDR1 MDHEN, CDR2 SYDVKM. CDR3 length: 12 residues. The CDR3 DNA reads TGTGCCAGCAGCGACAGGGTTGGCCCCCTCCACTTT. The encoded protein is CASSDRVGPLHF. The variable domain in full, with the rest retrieved from reference TRBV28 and TRBJ1-6, is DVKVTQSSRYLVKRTGEKVFLECVQDMDHENMFWYRQDPGLGLRLIYFSYDVKMKEKGDIPEGYSVSREKKERFSLILESASTNQTSMYLCASSDRVGPLHFGNGTRLTVT.

The rearrangement joins TRBV27 to TRBJ1-1; D is possibly TRBD1 (5 bases). This CDR3 contains 16 residues. Germline V gene sequence: CDR1 MNHEY, CDR2 SMNVEV (reference sequence). The germline V and J ends were trimmed by 8 bases and 0 bases, with 19 bases remaining between them. The CDR3 protein is CASRGGSQAMNTEAFF. CDR3 DNA: TGTGCCAGCCGAGGAGGGTCACAGGCGATGAACACTGAAGCTTTCTTT.

The chain employs TRBV4-3 and TRBJ1-2; 7 nucleotides agree with TRBD1. Germline assignment: CDR1 LGHNA and CDR2 YSLEER. V was pared by 1 base and J by 7 bases, with 6 bases of the junction left unmatched. The CDR3 has 14 amino acids. The CDR3 sequence is CASSQVPGTVGYTF. CDR3 in DNA: TGCGCCAGCAGCCAAGTCCCCGGGACAGTTGGCTACACCTTC.